This T cell receptor (beta chain) emerged from a study of regulatory T cells in long-lasting Graves disease. Time point here: newly diagnosed GD, antithyroid drugs for less than 3 months. The TCR library was prepared using RNA isolated from PBMCs. A few counts support this clonotype. Germline lookup yields CDR1 SGHVS and CDR2 FQNEAQ. Between the trimmed V and J ends, which lost 1 base and 4 bases, there was a span of 7 bases. CDR3 length: 13 residues. CDR3 regions were amplified by Arm-PCR using iRepertoire HTBI primers to build TCR beta libraries. From the multiplex PCR reads, TCRdb called clonotypes with MiXCR, one entry per CDR3 protein. Among 550,000 or so distinct CDR3 sequences listed, around 12% were seen once. The same specimen was also included in a second study, on T cells in Graves' hyperthyroidism and ophthalmopathy.

The TCR was taken from a woman aged 25 to 39 with Graves disease. The J gene is TRBJ1-2, the V gene TRBV7-8; perhaps TRBD1 as D (5 bases). The sample was peripheral blood mononuclear cells (PBMCs), taken at new diagnosis, from a patient treated with antithyroid drugs. Here the CDR3 DNA reads TGTGCCAGCAGCTTAGGACAGTTCTATGGCTACACCTTC. Its protein product is CASSLGQFYGYTF.